Listed below are T cell receptor beta chains from one sample, sequenced in a study of T cells after somatic rescue of genetic block. Only in-frame clones appear in the TCRdb table, and some are missing; sequencing was by immunoSEQ multiplex PCR. The table includes 70,000 to 85,000 clones, under 95% detected once. Material for sequencing was peripheral blood mononuclear cells (PBMCs). These receptors came from a man aged 25-40 years. The CDR3 runs from the conserved cysteine through the conserved F or W. The D gene is left open where the match is weak. The size of a clone is reported for some rows only, either as once, few or many, or as a class for expanded clones.

j_call: TRBJ2-7; v_call: TRBV27; clone_size: .; d_call: .; cdr3_nt: TGTGCCAGCAGTTTGAATGGCTACGAGCAGTACTTC; cdr3_aa: CASSLNGYEQYF
j_call: TRBJ2-7; v_call: TRBV29-1; clone_size: .; d_call: TRBD1; cdr3_nt: TGCAGCGCCGGGACAGTCTACGAGCAGTACTTC; cdr3_aa: CSAGTVYEQYF
j_call: TRBJ2-7; v_call: TRBV7-9; clone_size: .; d_call: .; cdr3_nt: TGTGCCAGCAGCTTAGCAGCTGCCGAGCAGTACTTC; cdr3_aa: CASSLAAAEQYF
j_call: TRBJ2-3; v_call: TRBV6-4; clone_size: .; d_call: .; cdr3_nt: TGTGCCAGCAGTCCCCCTTGTAGGTGCACAGATACGCAGTATTTT; cdr3_aa: CASSPPCRCTDTQYF
j_call: TRBJ1-5; v_call: TRBV5-1; clone_size: .; d_call: .; cdr3_nt: TGCGCCAGCAGCTTGATGGGAGGCAATCAGCCCCAGCATTTT; cdr3_aa: CASSLMGGNQPQHF
j_call: TRBJ1-3; v_call: TRBV7-6; clone_size: .; d_call: TRBD1; cdr3_nt: TGTGCCAGCCACAGGGGGCCTGGAAACACCATATATTTT; cdr3_aa: CASHRGPGNTIYF
j_call: TRBJ2-3; v_call: TRBV5-1; clone_size: .; d_call: TRBD1; cdr3_nt: TGCGCCAGCAGCTTGGGACAGGGGAAAGATACGCAGTATTTT; cdr3_aa: CASSLGQGKDTQYF
j_call: TRBJ2-1; v_call: TRBV5-6; clone_size: few; d_call: TRBD1; cdr3_nt: TGTGCCAGCAGCTTCGGGACAGGGGACAATGAGCAGTTCTTC; cdr3_aa: CASSFGTGDNEQFF
j_call: TRBJ2-1; v_call: TRBV10-3; clone_size: .; d_call: TRBD2; cdr3_nt: TGTGCCATCAGTCCTAGCGGGAGTATCAATGAGCAGTTCTTC; cdr3_aa: CAISPSGSINEQFF
j_call: TRBJ1-2; v_call: TRBV6-5; clone_size: few; d_call: .; cdr3_nt: TGTGCCAGCAGGACCGGGACGTCTGGCTACACCTTC; cdr3_aa: CASRTGTSGYTF
j_call: TRBJ2-1; v_call: TRBV4-1; clone_size: .; d_call: .; cdr3_nt: TGCGCCAGCAGCCAAGAAGGTTTGGGGGACTTTTACAATGAGCAGTTCTTC; cdr3_aa: CASSQEGLGDFYNEQFF
j_call: TRBJ2-3; v_call: TRBV6-6; clone_size: .; d_call: TRBD2; cdr3_nt: TGTGCCAGCCAAACTAGCGGGAGATCAGATACGCAGTATTTT; cdr3_aa: CASQTSGRSDTQYF
j_call: TRBJ1-1; v_call: TRBV18; clone_size: .; d_call: TRBD1; cdr3_nt: TGTGCCAGCTCACTCTCAGGGGGGGACACTGAAGCTTTCTTT; cdr3_aa: CASSLSGGDTEAFF
j_call: TRBJ1-1; v_call: TRBV27; clone_size: .; d_call: .; cdr3_nt: TGTGCCAGCATTCGGCAGGGTACGAACACTGAAGCTTTCTTT; cdr3_aa: CASIRQGTNTEAFF
j_call: TRBJ2-2; v_call: TRBV4-2; clone_size: .; d_call: .; cdr3_nt: TGTGCCAGCAGCCAAGAGAGGTTGGGGGCCGCGAACACCGGGGAGCTGTTTTTT; cdr3_aa: CASSQERLGAANTGELFF